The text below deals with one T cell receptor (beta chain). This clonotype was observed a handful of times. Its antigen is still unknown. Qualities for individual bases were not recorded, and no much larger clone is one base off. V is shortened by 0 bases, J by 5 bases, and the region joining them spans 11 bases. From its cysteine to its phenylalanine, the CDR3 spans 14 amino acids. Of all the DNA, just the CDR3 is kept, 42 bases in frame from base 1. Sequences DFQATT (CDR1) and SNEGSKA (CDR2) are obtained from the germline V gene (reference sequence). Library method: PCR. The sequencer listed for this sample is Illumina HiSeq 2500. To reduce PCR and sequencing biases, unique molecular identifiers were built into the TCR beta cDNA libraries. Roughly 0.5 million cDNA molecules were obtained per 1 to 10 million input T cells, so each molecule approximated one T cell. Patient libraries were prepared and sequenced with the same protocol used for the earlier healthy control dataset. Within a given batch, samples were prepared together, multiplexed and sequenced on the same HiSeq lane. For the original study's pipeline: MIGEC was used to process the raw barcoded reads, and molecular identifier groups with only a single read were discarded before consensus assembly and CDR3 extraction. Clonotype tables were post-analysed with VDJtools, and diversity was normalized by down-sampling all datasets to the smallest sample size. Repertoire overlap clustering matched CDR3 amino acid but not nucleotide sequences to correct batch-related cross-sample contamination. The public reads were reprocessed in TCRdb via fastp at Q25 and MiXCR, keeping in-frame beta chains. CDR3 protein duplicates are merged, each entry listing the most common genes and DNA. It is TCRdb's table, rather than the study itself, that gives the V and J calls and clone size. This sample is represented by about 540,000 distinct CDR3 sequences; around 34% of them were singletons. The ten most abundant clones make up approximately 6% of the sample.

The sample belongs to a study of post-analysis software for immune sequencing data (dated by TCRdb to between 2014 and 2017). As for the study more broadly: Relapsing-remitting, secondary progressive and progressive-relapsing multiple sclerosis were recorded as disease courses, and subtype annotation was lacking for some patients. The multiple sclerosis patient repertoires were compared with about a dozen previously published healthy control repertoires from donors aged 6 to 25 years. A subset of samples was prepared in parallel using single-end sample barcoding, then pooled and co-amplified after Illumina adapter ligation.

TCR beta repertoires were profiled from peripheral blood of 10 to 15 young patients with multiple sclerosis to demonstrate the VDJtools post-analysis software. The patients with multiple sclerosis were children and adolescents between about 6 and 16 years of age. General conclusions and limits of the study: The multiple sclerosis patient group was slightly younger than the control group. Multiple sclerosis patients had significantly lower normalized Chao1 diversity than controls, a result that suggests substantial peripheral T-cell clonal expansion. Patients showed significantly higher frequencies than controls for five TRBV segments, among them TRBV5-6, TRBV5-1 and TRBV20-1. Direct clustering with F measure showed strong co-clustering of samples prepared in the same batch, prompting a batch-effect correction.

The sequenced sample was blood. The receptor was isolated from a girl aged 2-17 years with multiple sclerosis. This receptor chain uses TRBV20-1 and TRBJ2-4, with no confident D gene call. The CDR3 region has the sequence CSARDVQAQNIQYF. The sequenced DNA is TGCAGTGCTAGAGATGTCCAGGCGCAAAACATTCAGTACTTC.